Listed here are 19 T cell receptor beta chains from one sample, sequenced in a study of neurological immune-mediated disorders. TCRdb used MiXCR to reprocess the 5' RACE reads, holding one entry per CDR3 protein. This table holds around 20,000 distinct CDR3 sequences, 13% found once. The sequencing sample was made of PBMCs. The receptors were gathered from a woman aged 55-75 years with HTLV-1-associated myelopathy (HAM/TSP).

Within the sample, this clonotype is medium-sized (0.01 to 0.1%). The chain couples TRBV7-6 to TRBJ2-5, with 7 bases identical to TRBD2. Looked up from germline, CDR1 is SGHVS and CDR2 is FNYEAQ. The CDR3 extends over 15 amino acids. V shed 2 bases, J shed 4 bases, and the junction held 7 bases outside the gene matches. The CDR3 DNA reads TGTGCCAGCAGCTTATGGGGCGGGGGACGAGAGACCCAGTACTTC. Its translation is CASSLWGGGRETQYF.

This clonotype turned up a few times. The chain employs TRBV5-4 and TRBJ1-6, with 11 bases aligning to TRBD1. Per the germline V gene, CDR1 is SGHNT and CDR2 is YYREEE (reference sequence). The CDR3 has 16 amino acids. The ends lost 0 bases at V and 8 bases at J; junction bases unmatched: 4. CDR3 bases: TGTGCCAGCAGCTTGGGTGGGACAGGGGGATATTCACCCCTCCACTTT. Amino acids: CASSLGGTGGYSPLHF. Based on the CDR3 plus reference TRBV5-4 and TRBJ1-6, the full variable domain is ETGVTQSPTHLIKTRGQQVTLRCSSQSGHNTVSWYQQALGQGPQFIFQYYREEENGRGNFPPRFSGLQFPNYSSELNVNALELDDSALYLCASSLGGTGGYSPLHFGNGTRLTVT.

Judged by abundance, this clonotype is medium-sized (0.01 to 0.1%). The chain carries TRBV7-2 and TRBJ2-7, with unresolved D. CDR1 SGHTA and CDR2 FQGNSA come from the germline V gene. V was shortened by 5 bases and J by 3 bases, with 8 bases between the two germline ends. This CDR3 comprises 12 residues. CDR3 in DNA: TGTGCCAGCAGCAAAGACGGCTACGAGCAGTACTTC. Residues: CASSKDGYEQYF.

The sample holds many counts of this clonotype. This rearrangement joins TRBV4-1 to TRBJ2-2; D is uncertain. Germline V gives CDR1 MGHRA, CDR2 YSYEKL. V dropped 0 bases and J dropped 7 bases, with 15 bases sitting between them. The CDR3 covers 16 residues. The CDR3 loop reads CASSQDGYLQGGELFF. The CDR3 nucleotides read TGCGCCAGCAGCCAAGATGGCTATCTCCAAGGCGGGGAGCTGTTTTTT.

This clonotype showed up many times. The V gene is TRBV12-3 or TRBV12-4, the J gene TRBJ1-1, with D uncertain. The V end lost 5 bases, the J end lost 9 bases, and 13 bases lay between the germline ends. This CDR3 spans 12 amino acids. The chain's CDR3 is CASSLSPPQAFF. Here the CDR3 DNA reads TGTGCCAGCAGTCTAAGCCCACCCCAAGCTTTCTTT.

This rearrangement joins TRBV11-3 to TRBJ1-1; D remains ambiguous. V was trimmed by 2 bases and J by 3 bases, leaving 7 bases between them. From germline, CDR1 is SGHNT and CDR2 YENEEA. CDR3 length: 13 residues. The CDR3: CASSLNTDTEAFF. The DNA for the CDR3 is TGTGCCAGCAGCTTAAACACCGACACTGAAGCTTTCTTT.

In this sample, this clonotype turned up many times. The rearrangement joins TRBV20-1 to TRBJ2-1, with TRBD2 matching over 9 bases. Germline values: CDR1 DFQATT, CDR2 SNEGSKA (reference sequence). After removal of 0 bases from V and 3 bases from J, the junction contained 3 bases not matched to a gene. The CDR3 is made up of 15 amino acids. Here the CDR3 reads CSAREGRGGYNEQFF. CDR3 nucleotide sequence: TGCAGTGCTAGAGAAGGGCGGGGGGGCTACAATGAGCAGTTCTTC.

The rearrangement uses TRBV19 and TRBJ2-5, with 8 bases matching TRBD1. The V gene's germline CDR1 is LNHDA and CDR2 SQIVND (reference sequence). The length of the CDR3 is 17 residues. Trimming cost V 5 bases and J 1 base; bases outside gene matches: 12. CDR3 in amino acids: CASSPRQGIRAQETQYF. In DNA, the CDR3 is TGTGCCAGTAGTCCCCGACAGGGGATTAGAGCCCAAGAGACCCAGTACTTC.

The CDR3 nucleotides read TGCAGTGCTAGAGAGTCTAGCGGGCTCACAGATACGCAGTATTTT. As protein: CSARESSGLTDTQYF. The chain has TRBV20-1 and TRBJ2-3; 8 nucleotides agree with TRBD2. The junction had 4 bases not matched to a gene; V was cut back by 0 bases and J by 2 bases. CDR3 length: 15 amino acids. The germline V gene has CDR1 DFQATT and CDR2 SNEGSKA (reference sequence).

This clonotype was recorded many times. V usage is TRBV7-2 and J usage is TRBJ2-3, with D uncertain. Germline V gene lookup returns CDR1 SGHTA and CDR2 FQGNSA. Trimming took 1 base from V and 2 from J, leaving 4 bases between them. The CDR3 extends over 13 amino acids. Here the CDR3 DNA reads TGTGCCAGCAGCTTAGAGTACACAGATACGCAGTATTTT. This codes for CASSLEYTDTQYF.

This clonotype was recorded many times. The rearrangement links TRBV15 to TRBJ1-5; D gene unclear. This CDR3 is built from 8 residues. Germline lookup yields CDR1 LNHNV and CDR2 YYDKDF (reference sequence). CDR3 bases: TGTAGCAATCAGCCCCAGCATTTT. Protein sequence: CSNQPQHF.

In its sample, this clonotype was seen many times. The chain carries TRBV10-3 and TRBJ2-7, with D tentatively TRBD1 or TRBD2 (5 bases each). Trimming cost V 4 bases and J 0 bases, with 16 bases left between them. This CDR3 is built from 16 residues. Germline V gene sequence: CDR1 ENHRY, CDR2 SYGVKD. The CDR3 here is CAISAWDRRSSYEQYF. DNA of the CDR3: TGTGCCATCAGTGCCTGGGACCGCAGGAGCTCCTACGAGCAGTACTTC.

This sequence joins TRBV6-5 and TRBJ2-3; 10 bases agree with TRBD2. Germline CDR1 is MNHEY and CDR2 is SVGAGI. CDR3 length equals 16 residues. The trim removed 1 base at V and 3 bases at J, leaving 4 bases unmatched. The CDR3 protein is CASSYFLAGETDTQYF. The CDR3, as DNA: TGTGCCAGCAGTTACTTTCTAGCGGGAGAAACAGATACGCAGTATTTT.

This clonotype was seen ten or more times. V gene TRBV5-1 combines with J gene TRBJ2-5; D may correspond to TRBD1 or TRBD2 (7 bases each). CDR3 length: 14 residues. Trimming took 4 bases from V and 5 from J, leaving 15 bases between them. In germline, CDR1 is SGHRS, CDR2 YFSETQ. The CDR3 DNA follows: TGCGCCAGCAGCCTAAGACAGGGAGGGGAGACCCAGTACTTC. This sequence encodes CASSLRQGGETQYF.

This sequence joins TRBV3-1 and TRBJ1-2; TRBD1 matches at 9 bases. Germline V CDR1 and CDR2: LGHDT, YNNKEL (reference sequence). The CDR3 is 14 amino acids. J was trimmed by 11 bases and V by 5 bases; bases with no gene match: 12. The CDR3 protein is CASSTRQGDSMYTF. Written as DNA, the CDR3 is TGTGCCAGCAGCACTCGACAGGGGGACTCGATGTACACCTTC. Filled out from reference TRBV3-1 and TRBJ1-2, the complete variable domain reads DTAVSQTPKYLVTQMGNDKSIKCEQNLGHDTMYWYKQDSKKFLKIMFSYNNKELIINETVPNRFSPKSPDKAHLNLHINSLELGDSAVYFCASSTRQGDSMYTFGSGTRLTVV.

The sample holds many counts of this clonotype. This chain uses TRBV4-1 with TRBJ2-5, with 9 bases identical to TRBD1. In germline, CDR1 is MGHRA, CDR2 YSYEKL. The CDR3 sequence is 15 residues long. Losses at the gene ends were 2 bases for V and 5 bases for J; bases not matched to a gene: 6. CDR3 amino acids: CASSQRQGVGETQYF. The CDR3 DNA follows: TGCGCCAGCAGCCAACGACAGGGGGTGGGGGAGACCCAGTACTTC.

This clonotype was recorded many times. The chain carries TRBV5-1 and TRBJ2-3; 7 bases fit TRBD1. This CDR3 comprises 14 residues. Trimming removed 0 bases from V and 6 bases from J; junction bases left unmatched: 4. From germline, CDR1 is SGHRS and CDR2 YFSETQ. CDR3 sequence reads: CASSLEVQGDTQYF. The CDR3 region has the DNA TGCGCCAGCAGCTTGGAGGTACAGGGGGATACGCAGTATTTT.

This clonotype has ten or more counts. This rearrangement joins TRBV7-9 to TRBJ2-7; tentative D call: TRBD2 (7 bases). Germline V gene lookup returns CDR1 SEHNR and CDR2 FQNEAQ (reference sequence). V shed 5 bases and J shed 4 bases, with 15 bases lying between them. CDR3 length equals 14 residues. CDR3 region: CASSIGGGAYEQYF. The CDR3 DNA reads as TGTGCCAGCAGCATAGGGGGGGGGGCGTACGAGCAGTACTTC.

The table lists this clonotype with many counts. This CDR3 reads CASSSGLAKNIQYF. The CDR3 DNA follows: TGTGCCAGCAGCAGCGGGTTAGCCAAAAACATTCAGTACTTC. The chain combines TRBV6-5 with TRBJ2-4, with TRBD2 as a possible D gene (6 bases). From germline, CDR1 is MNHEY and CDR2 SVGAGI. V was pared by 6 bases and J by 0 bases, with 9 bases between. CDR3 length: 14 amino acids.